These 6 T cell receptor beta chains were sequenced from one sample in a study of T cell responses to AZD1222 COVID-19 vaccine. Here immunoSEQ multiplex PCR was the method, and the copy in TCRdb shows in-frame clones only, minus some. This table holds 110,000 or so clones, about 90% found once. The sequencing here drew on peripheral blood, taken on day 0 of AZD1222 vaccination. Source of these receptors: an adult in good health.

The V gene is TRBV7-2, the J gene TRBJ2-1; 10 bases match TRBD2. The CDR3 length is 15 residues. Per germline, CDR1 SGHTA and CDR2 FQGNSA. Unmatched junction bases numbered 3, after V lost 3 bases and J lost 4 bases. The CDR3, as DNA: TGTGCCAGCAGCTTTTATAGCGGGGGGTACAATGAGCAGTTCTTC. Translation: CASSFYSGGYNEQFF.

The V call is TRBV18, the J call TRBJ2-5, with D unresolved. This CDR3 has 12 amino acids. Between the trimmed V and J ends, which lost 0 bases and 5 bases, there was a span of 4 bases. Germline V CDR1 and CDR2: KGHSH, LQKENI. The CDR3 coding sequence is TGTGCCAGCTCACCACCGGCGGAGACCCAGTACTTC. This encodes CASSPPAETQYF.

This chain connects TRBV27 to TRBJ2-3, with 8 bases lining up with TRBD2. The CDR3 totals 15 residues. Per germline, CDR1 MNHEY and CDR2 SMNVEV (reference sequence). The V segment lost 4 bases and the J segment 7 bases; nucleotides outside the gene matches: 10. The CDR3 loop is CASSYEAGERYTQYF. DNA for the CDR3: TGTGCCAGCAGTTATGAAGCGGGAGAACGATATACGCAGTATTTT.

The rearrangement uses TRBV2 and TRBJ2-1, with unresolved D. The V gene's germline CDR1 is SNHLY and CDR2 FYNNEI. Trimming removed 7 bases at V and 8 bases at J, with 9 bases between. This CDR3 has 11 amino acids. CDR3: CASKVYYEQFF. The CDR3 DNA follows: TGTGCCAGCAAAGTATACTATGAGCAGTTCTTC.

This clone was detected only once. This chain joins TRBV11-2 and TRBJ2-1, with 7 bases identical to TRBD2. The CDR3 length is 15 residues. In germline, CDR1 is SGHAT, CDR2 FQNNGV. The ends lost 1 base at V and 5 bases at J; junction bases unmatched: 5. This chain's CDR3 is CASSLVAGVNNEQFF. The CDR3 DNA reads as TGTGCCAGCAGCTTAGTGGCGGGGGTAAACAATGAGCAGTTCTTC.

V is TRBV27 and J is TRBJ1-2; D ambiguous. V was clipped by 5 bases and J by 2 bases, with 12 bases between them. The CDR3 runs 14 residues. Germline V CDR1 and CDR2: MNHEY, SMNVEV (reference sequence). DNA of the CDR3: TGTGCCAGCAGTACCTCCATCAGGAACTATGGCTACACCTTC. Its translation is CASSTSIRNYGYTF.